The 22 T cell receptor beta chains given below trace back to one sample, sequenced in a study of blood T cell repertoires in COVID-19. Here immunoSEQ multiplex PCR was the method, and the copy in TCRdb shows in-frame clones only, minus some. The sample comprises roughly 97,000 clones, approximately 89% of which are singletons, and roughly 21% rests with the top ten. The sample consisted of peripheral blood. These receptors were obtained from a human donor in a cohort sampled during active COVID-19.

DNA of the CDR3: TGTGCCAGCAGTTTTTCTAGCGGGGTGAACACCGGGGAGCTGTTTTTT. Translated, it gives CASSFSSGVNTGELFF. The rearrangement links TRBV27 to TRBJ2-2, with 9 bases aligning to TRBD2. Germline V gives CDR1 MNHEY, CDR2 SMNVEV (reference sequence). This CDR3 is 16 amino acids long. Germline trimming cut 3 bases from V and 1 base from J; bases unmatched to any gene: 3.

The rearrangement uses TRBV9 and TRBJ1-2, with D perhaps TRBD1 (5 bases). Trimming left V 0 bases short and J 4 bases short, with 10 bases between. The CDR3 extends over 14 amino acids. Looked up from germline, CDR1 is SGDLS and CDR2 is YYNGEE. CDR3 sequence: CASSVARGGYGYTF. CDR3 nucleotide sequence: TGTGCCAGCAGCGTAGCTAGGGGCGGCTATGGCTACACCTTC.

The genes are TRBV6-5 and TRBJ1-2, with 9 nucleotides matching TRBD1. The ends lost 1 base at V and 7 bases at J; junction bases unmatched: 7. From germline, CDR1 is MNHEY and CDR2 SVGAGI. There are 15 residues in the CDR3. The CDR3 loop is CASSYLGTGSSGYTF. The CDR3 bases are TGTGCCAGCAGTTACTTGGGGACAGGGAGTAGTGGCTACACCTTC.

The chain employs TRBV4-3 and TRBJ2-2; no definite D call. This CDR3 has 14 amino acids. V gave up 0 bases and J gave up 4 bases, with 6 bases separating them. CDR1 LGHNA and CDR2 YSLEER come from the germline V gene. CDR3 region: CASSQDRVTGELFF. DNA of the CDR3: TGCGCCAGCAGCCAAGATCGGGTCACCGGGGAGCTGTTTTTT.

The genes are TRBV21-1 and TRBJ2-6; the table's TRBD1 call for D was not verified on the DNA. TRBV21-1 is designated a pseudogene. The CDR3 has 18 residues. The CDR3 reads CASSKQGRNPSGANVLTF. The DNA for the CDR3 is TGTGCCAGCAGCAAACAGGGCCGTAATCCCTCTGGGGCCAACGTCCTGACTTTC.

CDR3 DNA: TGTGCCAGCACCCCAACCGACTTAGGACTAGCCAAAAACATTCAGTACTTC. This translates into CASTPTDLGLAKNIQYF. This sequence joins TRBV28 and TRBJ2-4, with D maybe TRBD2 (5 bases). Germline CDR1 reads MDHEN; CDR2 reads SYDVKM. Between the trimmed V and J ends, which lost 7 bases and 0 bases, there was a span of 19 bases. This CDR3 spans 17 amino acids.

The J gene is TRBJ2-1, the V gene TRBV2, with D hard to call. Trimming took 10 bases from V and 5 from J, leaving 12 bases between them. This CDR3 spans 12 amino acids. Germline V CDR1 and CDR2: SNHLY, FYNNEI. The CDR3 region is CATLFVNNEQFF. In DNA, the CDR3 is TGTGCCACCCTTTTTGTAAACAATGAGCAGTTCTTC.

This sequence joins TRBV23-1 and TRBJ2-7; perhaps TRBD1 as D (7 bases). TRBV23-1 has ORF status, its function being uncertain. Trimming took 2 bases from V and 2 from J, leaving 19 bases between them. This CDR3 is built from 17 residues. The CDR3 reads CASSQGGRTGPTYEQYF. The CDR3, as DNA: TGCGCCAGCAGTCAAGGGGGGAGGACAGGCCCTACCTACGAGCAGTACTTC.

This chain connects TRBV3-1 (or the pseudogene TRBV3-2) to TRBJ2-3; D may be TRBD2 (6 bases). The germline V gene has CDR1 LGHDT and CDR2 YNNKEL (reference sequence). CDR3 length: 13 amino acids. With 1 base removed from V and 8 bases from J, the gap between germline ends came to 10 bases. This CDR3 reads CASSQGDWSTQYF. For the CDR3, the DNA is TGTGCCAGCAGCCAAGGGGACTGGTCTACGCAGTATTTT.

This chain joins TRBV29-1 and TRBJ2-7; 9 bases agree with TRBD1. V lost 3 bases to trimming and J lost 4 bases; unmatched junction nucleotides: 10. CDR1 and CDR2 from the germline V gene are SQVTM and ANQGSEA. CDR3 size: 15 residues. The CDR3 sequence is CSVDEPGQGKYEQYF. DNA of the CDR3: TGCAGCGTTGACGAGCCCGGACAGGGGAAGTACGAGCAGTACTTC.

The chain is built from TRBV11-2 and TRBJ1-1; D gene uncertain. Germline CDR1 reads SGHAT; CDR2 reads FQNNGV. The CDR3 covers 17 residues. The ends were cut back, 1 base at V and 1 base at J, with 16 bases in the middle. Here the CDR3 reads CASSLVSGERQNTEAFF. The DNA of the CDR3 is TGTGCCAGCAGCTTAGTTAGCGGGGAGCGGCAGAACACTGAAGCTTTCTTT.

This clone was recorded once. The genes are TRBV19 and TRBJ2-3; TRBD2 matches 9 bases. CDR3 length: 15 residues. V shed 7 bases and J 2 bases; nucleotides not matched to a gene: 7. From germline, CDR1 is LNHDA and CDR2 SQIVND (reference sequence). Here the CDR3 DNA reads TGTGCCAGTACGGTAGCGGGAGTTGACACAGATACGCAGTATTTT. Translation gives CASTVAGVDTDTQYF.

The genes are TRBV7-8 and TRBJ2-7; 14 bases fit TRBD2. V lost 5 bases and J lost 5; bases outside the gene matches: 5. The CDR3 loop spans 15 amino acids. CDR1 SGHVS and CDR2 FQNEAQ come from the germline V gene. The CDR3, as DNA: TGTGCCAGCAGCCGAGGGACTAGCGGGAGCCACGAGCAGTACTTC. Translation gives CASSRGTSGSHEQYF.

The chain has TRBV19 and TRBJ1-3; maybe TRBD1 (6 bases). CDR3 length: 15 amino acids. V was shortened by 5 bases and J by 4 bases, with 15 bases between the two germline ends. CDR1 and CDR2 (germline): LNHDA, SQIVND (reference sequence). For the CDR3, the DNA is TGTGCCAGTAGTTCAAGACAGGTTTCGGGAAACACCATATATTTT. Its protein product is CASSSRQVSGNTIYF.

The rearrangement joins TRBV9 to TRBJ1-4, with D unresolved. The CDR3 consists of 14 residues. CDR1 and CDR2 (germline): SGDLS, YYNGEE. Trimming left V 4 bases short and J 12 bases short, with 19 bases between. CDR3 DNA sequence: TGTGCCAGCAGCCTAGCGGGTTCCTTCGGGGAACTGTTTTTT. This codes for CASSLAGSFGELFF.

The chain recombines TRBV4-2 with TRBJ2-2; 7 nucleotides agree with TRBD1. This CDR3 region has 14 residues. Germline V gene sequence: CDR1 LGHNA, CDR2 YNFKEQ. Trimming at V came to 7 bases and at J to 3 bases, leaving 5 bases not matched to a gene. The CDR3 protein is CASTDRSYTGELFF. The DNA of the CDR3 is TGTGCCAGCACGGACAGGTCCTACACCGGGGAGCTGTTTTTT.

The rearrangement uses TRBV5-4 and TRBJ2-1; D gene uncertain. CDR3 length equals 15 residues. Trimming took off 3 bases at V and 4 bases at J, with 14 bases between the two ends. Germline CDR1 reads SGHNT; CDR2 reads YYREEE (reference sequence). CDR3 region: CASSYDPDKYNEQFF. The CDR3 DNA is TGTGCCAGCAGCTACGACCCAGACAAGTACAATGAGCAGTTCTTC. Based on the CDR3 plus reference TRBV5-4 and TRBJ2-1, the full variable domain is ETGVTQSPTHLIKTRGQQVTLRCSSQSGHNTVSWYQQALGQGPQFIFQYYREEENGRGNFPPRFSGLQFPNYSSELNVNALELDDSALYLCASSYDPDKYNEQFFGPGTRLTVL.

CDR3 in DNA: TGTGCCACCAGTGGAGGGGCAGGGGCCTACAATGAGCAGTTCTTC. It yields the protein CATSGGAGAYNEQFF. V gene TRBV24-1 combines with J gene TRBJ2-1; possibly TRBD1 for D (6 bases). Germline assignment: CDR1 KGHDR and CDR2 SFDVKD. The CDR3 has 15 amino acids. V was trimmed by 5 bases and J by 2 bases, leaving 12 bases between them.

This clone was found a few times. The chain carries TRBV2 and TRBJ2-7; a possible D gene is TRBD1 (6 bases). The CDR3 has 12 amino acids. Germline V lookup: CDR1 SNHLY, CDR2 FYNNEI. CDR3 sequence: CSGGRGSYEQYF. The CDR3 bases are TGTTCTGGGGGCAGGGGATCCTACGAGCAGTACTTC.

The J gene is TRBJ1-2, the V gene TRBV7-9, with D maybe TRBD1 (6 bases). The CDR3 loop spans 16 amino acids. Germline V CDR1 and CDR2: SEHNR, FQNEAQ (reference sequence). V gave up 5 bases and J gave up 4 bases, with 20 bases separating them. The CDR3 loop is CASSPRRAPGVYGYTF. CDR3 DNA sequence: TGTGCCAGCAGCCCCCGCAGGGCCCCAGGGGTCTATGGCTACACCTTC.

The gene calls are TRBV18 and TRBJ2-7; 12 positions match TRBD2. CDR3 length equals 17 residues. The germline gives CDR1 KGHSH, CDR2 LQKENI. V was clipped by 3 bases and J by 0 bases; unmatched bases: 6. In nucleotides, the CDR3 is TGTGCCAGCTCACCTAGGACTAGCGGGGCGGTCTCCTACGAGCAGTACTTC. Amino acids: CASSPRTSGAVSYEQYF.

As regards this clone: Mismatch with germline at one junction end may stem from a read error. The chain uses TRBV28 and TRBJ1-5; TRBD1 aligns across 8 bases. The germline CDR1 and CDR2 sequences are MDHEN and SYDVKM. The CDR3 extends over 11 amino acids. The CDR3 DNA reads TGTGCCAGCAGTACCCTCCGGGACAGGTATTTT. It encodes CASSTLRDRYF. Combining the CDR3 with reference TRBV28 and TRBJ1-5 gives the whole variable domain DVKVTQSSRYLVKRTGEKVFLECVQDMDHENMFWYRQDPGLGLRLIYFSYDVKMKEKGDIPEGYSVSREKKERFSLILESASTNQTSMYLCASSTLRDRYFGDGTRLSIL.